The next 25 T cell receptor beta chains were all read from a single sample in a study of CD8+CD57+ T cells in acquired aplastic anemia. CDR3 and TCR beta VDJ profiling relied on genomic DNA as the template. Via MiXCR, TCRdb re-called the reads, giving one row per CDR3 protein. The table shows just over 400,000 distinct CDR3 sequences, with about 70% occurring only once. The sequenced sample consisted of sorted CD4+, CD8+, or CD8+CD57+ T cells (not recorded which) from PBMCs. Source of these receptors: a human donor in good health, serving as a control.

This clonotype was counted a single time. V and J are TRBV6-1 and TRBJ2-1; 11 bases match TRBD2. Germline V gene data show CDR1 as MNHNS and CDR2 as SASEGT. V dropped 3 bases and J dropped 6; count of bases not matched to a gene: 7. The CDR3 totals 16 residues. The CDR3 spells CASSDIAGGHVNEQFF. For the CDR3, the DNA is TGTGCCAGCAGTGATATAGCGGGGGGGCATGTCAATGAGCAGTTCTTC.

In this sample, this clonotype turned up many times. The rearrangement links TRBV5-6 to TRBJ1-2; weak D call: TRBD1 (6 bases). CDR3 size: 14 residues. V was pared by 4 bases and J by 4 bases, with 14 bases between. Germline CDR1 and CDR2: SGHDT and YYEEEE. The CDR3 protein is CASSPARGGYGYTF. In DNA form, the CDR3 reads TGTGCCAGCAGCCCAGCAAGGGGGGGCTATGGCTACACCTTC.

This chain links TRBV7-9 with TRBJ2-5, with TRBD2 matching 11 bases. The germline V gene has CDR1 SEHNR and CDR2 FQNEAQ (reference sequence). The J segment lost 5 bases and the V segment lost 5 bases, leaving 10 bases of the junction unmatched. This CDR3 comprises 16 residues. The DNA of the CDR3 is TGTGCCAGCAGCGTCGCTAGCGGGGGGATTTGGGAGACCCAGTACTTC. It is translated as CASSVASGGIWETQYF.

The chain employs TRBV2 and TRBJ1-2; D is possibly TRBD1 (6 bases). Between the trimmed V and J ends, which lost 2 bases and 4 bases, there was a span of 8 bases. The V gene's germline CDR1 is SNHLY and CDR2 FYNNEI. CDR3 length: 13 amino acids. CDR3 DNA sequence: TGTGCCAGCAGTGAAACAGGGCCCTATGGCTACACCTTC. It encodes CASSETGPYGYTF.

The chain employs TRBV7-8 and TRBJ1-5; D uncertain. Germline assignment: CDR1 SGHVS and CDR2 FQNEAQ. The CDR3 is 15 residues long. V lost 1 base and J lost 16, with 23 bases in between. This CDR3 reads CASSLGSNEKLFFHF. The CDR3 DNA reads TGTGCCAGCAGCTTAGGAAGTAATGAAAAACTGTTTTTTCATTTT.

On this clonotype: The CDR3 end shows no conserved phenylalanine or tryptophan, and so a read error is likely. The DNA is left out, because the CDR3 cannot be placed on it with certainty; the CDR3 is given as TCRdb lists it. The chain is built from TRBV7-4 and TRBJ2-7; the table calls TRBD1, which could not be checked here. In germline, CDR1 is SGHVT, CDR2 SQSDAQ. A total of 13 residues make up the CDR3, ends included. The CDR3 loop is CASSSWAGQGDTQ.

This chain connects TRBV5-4 to TRBJ2-1, with 8 bases fitting TRBD1. Looked up from germline, CDR1 is SGHNT and CDR2 is YYREEE (reference sequence). The V gene end was trimmed by 7 bases and the J gene end by 10 bases; junction bases not matched to a gene: 7. The CDR3 contains 12 residues. The CDR3: CASEKTGAEQFF. In DNA, the CDR3 is TGTGCCAGCGAGAAGACAGGGGCCGAGCAGTTCTTC.

This clonotype was seen a handful of times. This chain uses TRBV10-2 with TRBJ2-3; D not resolved. The CDR3 has 11 residues. Looked up from germline, CDR1 is WSHSY and CDR2 is SAAADI. The ends were cut back, 2 bases at V and 6 bases at J, with 3 bases in the middle. CDR3 nucleotide sequence: TGCGCCAGCAGTGAGCTTGATACGCAGTATTTT. Translation gives CASSELDTQYF.

The chain carries TRBV19 and TRBJ1-1; TRBD1 matches 7 bases. Trimming took 6 bases from V and 1 from J; bases not matched to a gene: 5. Germline lookup yields CDR1 LNHDA and CDR2 SQIVND (reference sequence). This CDR3 has 14 amino acids. The CDR3 spells CASRRDSGNTEAFF. In DNA, the CDR3 is TGTGCCAGTAGGAGGGACAGTGGGAACACTGAAGCTTTCTTT.

V is TRBV5-1 and J is TRBJ1-2; D is possibly TRBD1 (5 bases). Trimming cost V 4 bases and J 6 bases, with 16 bases left between them. Germline V lookup: CDR1 SGHRS, CDR2 YFSETQ. This CDR3 spans 14 amino acids. The chain's CDR3 is CASSGGGMWNGYTF. Written as DNA, the CDR3 is TGCGCCAGCAGCGGCGGGGGGATGTGGAATGGCTACACCTTC.

A word on this clonotype: A much more abundant neighbour one base away suggests this may be a read error. The chain couples TRBV12-3 or TRBV12-4 to TRBJ2-7; maybe TRBD2 (6 bases). TRBJ2-5 matches the DNA end more closely, so the J call is doubtful. The CDR3 loop spans 15 amino acids. CDR3 in amino acids: CASSPAGTFQETQYF. The CDR3, as DNA: TGTGCCAGCAGTCCCGCCGGGACTTTCCAAGAGACCCAGTACTTC.

Regarding this clonotype: Compared with germline, one end of the junction differs, possibly owing to a read error. V usage is TRBV9 and J usage is TRBJ2-5, with 12 positions matching TRBD1. Looked up from germline, CDR1 is SGDLS and CDR2 is YYNGEE. The CDR3 totals 16 residues. The CDR3 nucleotides read TGCGCCAGCAGCGAAGAGACCGGGACAGGGGGCTTGACCCGGTACTTC. It translates to CASSEETGTGGLTRYF.

Details on this clonotype: It is unclear where the CDR3 begins or ends on the DNA, so no DNA is shown, and the CDR3 is as TCRdb lists it. The chain employs TRBV7-2 and TRBJ2-1; TRBD2 is taken as the D call from the table, unchecked against the DNA. Germline V CDR1 and CDR2: SGHTA, FQGNSA. The CDR3 is made up of 15 amino acids, end residues included. The CDR3 reads CASSLASGNTIYFGF.

J is TRBJ2-3 and V is TRBV5-1; 7 bases fit TRBD1. The junction had 12 bases not matched to a gene; V was cut back by 3 bases and J by 5 bases. Germline CDR1 SGHRS, CDR2 YFSETQ. This CDR3 region has 16 residues. The CDR3 spells CASSYRNRGSRDTQYF. CDR3 DNA: TGCGCCAGCAGCTACCGGAACAGGGGCTCCAGAGATACGCAGTATTTT.

This chain links TRBV2 with TRBJ1-2; D might be TRBD1 (5 bases). Trimming took 8 bases from V and 5 from J, leaving 12 bases between them. Germline V gene sequence: CDR1 SNHLY, CDR2 FYNNEI. CDR3 size: 12 residues. This chain's CDR3 is CASLRQGYGYTF. The CDR3 DNA follows: TGTGCCAGCCTCAGGCAGGGTTATGGCTACACCTTC.

This clonotype was observed at least ten times. V gene TRBV19 combines with J gene TRBJ1-5; 9 nucleotides agree with TRBD1. The V segment lost 5 bases and the J segment 5 bases; nucleotides outside the gene matches: 4. The CDR3 covers 14 residues. Germline V gene sequence: CDR1 LNHDA, CDR2 SQIVND (reference sequence). CDR3 region: CASSVGQGHQPQHF. The DNA of the CDR3 is TGTGCCAGTAGTGTGGGACAGGGTCATCAGCCCCAGCATTTT.

This clonotype was counted between two and nine times. The chain links TRBV15 to TRBJ1-6; 9 nucleotides match TRBD1. This CDR3 comprises 16 residues. CDR1 is LNHNV, CDR2 YYDKDF, per germline (reference sequence). J lost 7 bases, V lost 3 bases, and 7 bases had no gene match. The CDR3 here is CATSSRDRVGNSPLHF. The CDR3 coding sequence is TGTGCCACCAGCAGCCGGGACAGGGTGGGCAATTCACCCCTCCACTTT.

The rearrangement links TRBV29-1 to TRBJ1-2, with 7 bases lining up with TRBD1. Looked up from germline, CDR1 is SQVTM and CDR2 is ANQGSEA. V shed 3 bases and J 12 bases; nucleotides not matched to a gene: 7. CDR3 size: 11 residues. CDR3 amino acids: CSVEGGGGNTF. In DNA form, the CDR3 reads TGCAGCGTTGAGGGAGGGGGCGGCAACACCTTC.

To note about this clonotype: Relative to the germline gene, one junction end is altered; a read error may explain this. J is TRBJ1-1 and V is TRBV2; D may be TRBD1 (5 bases). This CDR3 is 14 amino acids long. Per the germline V gene, CDR1 is SNHLY and CDR2 is FYNNEI. The CDR3 spells CASSVTQVDNGATF. The CDR3, as DNA: TGTGCCAGCAGTGTCACACAGGTGGACAATGGCGCCACCTTC.

The rearrangement uses TRBV20-1 and TRBJ1-2; D gene unclear. CDR3 size: 11 residues. Germline loops: CDR1 DFQATT, CDR2 SNEGSKA (reference sequence). The CDR3 sequence is CSDERRHNYTF. CDR3 coding DNA: TGCAGCGATGAACGGCGCCACAACTACACCTTC.

The chain couples TRBV7-2 to TRBJ1-2, with D possibly matching TRBD1 (6 bases). The V gene's germline CDR1 is SGHTA and CDR2 FQGNSA. The CDR3 spans 11 residues. V was pared by 11 bases and J by 10 bases, with 17 bases between. CDR3 bases: TGTGCCGGGGGGGCCAAGGGTGTCTACACCTTC. It codes for CAGGAKGVYTF.

The chain has TRBV5-1 and TRBJ2-7; D possibly corresponds to TRBD1 (6 bases). Trimming left V 4 bases short and J 5 bases short, with 28 bases between. Germline CDR1 is SGHRS and CDR2 is YFSETQ. The CDR3 totals 18 residues. The CDR3 DNA reads TGCGCCAGCAGCCTCCCACTGGCGAACACCAGGGGAAGGGACGAGCAGTACTTC. Amino acid sequence: CASSLPLANTRGRDEQYF. The full variable domain, completed using reference TRBV5-1 and TRBJ2-7, is KAGVTQTPRYLIKTRGQQVTLSCSPISGHRSVSWYQQTPGQGLQFLFEYFSETQRNKGNFPGRFSGRQFSNSRSEMNVSTLELGDSALYLCASSLPLANTRGRDEQYFGPGTRLTVT.

In its sample, this clonotype was seen many times. This rearrangement joins TRBV18 to TRBJ2-7; 7 nucleotides line up with TRBD1. This CDR3 contains 14 residues. Germline CDR1 reads KGHSH; CDR2 reads LQKENI. The V and J ends lost 5 bases and 0 bases, in that order; junction bases with no gene match: 4. This CDR3 is CASSSGQPSYEQYF. As DNA, the CDR3 is TGTGCCAGCTCATCGGGACAGCCCTCCTACGAGCAGTACTTC. The whole variable domain, filled in from reference TRBV18 and TRBJ2-7, reads NAGVMQNPRHLVRRRGQEARLRCSPMKGHSHVYWYRQLPEEGLKFMVYLQKENIIDESGMPKERFSAEFPKEGPSILRIQQVVRGDSAAYFCASSSGQPSYEQYFGPGTRLTVT.

The gene calls are TRBV10-3 and TRBJ2-1, with D possibly being TRBD1 (6 bases). The J call is doubtful: the DNA matches TRBJ2-7 better. The CDR3 spans 15 residues. The germline CDR1 and CDR2 sequences are ENHRY and SYGVKD. The CDR3 here is CAISRADSHPDEQYF. The CDR3 nucleotides are TGTGCCATCAGCAGGGCGGACAGCCATCCTGATGAGCAGTACTTC.

The chain is built from TRBV29-1 and TRBJ2-5; D tentatively fits TRBD1 or TRBD2 (5 bases each). Germline CDR1 reads SQVTM; CDR2 reads ANQGSEA. V lost 3 bases and J lost 4, with 6 bases in between. The CDR3 has 11 amino acids. CDR3 nucleotides: TGCAGCGTTGAGAGGGGAGAGACCCAGTACTTC. It translates to CSVERGETQYF.